This T cell receptor beta chain derives from a study of T cell repertoires in cytomegalovirus infection. V was pared by 10 bases and J by 3 bases, with 24 bases of the junction left unmatched. Germline V gene data show CDR1 as MNHEY and CDR2 as SMNVEV (reference sequence). This CDR3 region has 20 residues. This clonotype has only one observation. As yet, its antigen is unknown. TCRdb re-analysed the reads in MiXCR, keeping a single row per CDR3 protein. The data show 60,000 to 85,000 distinct CDR3 sequences, 20% to 25% seen once. This receptor was obtained from a human donor in good health (CMV status not recorded). Some clones in this sample may be carry-over from other donors' samples. Sequenced: PBMCs, sequenced either directly or after in vitro stimulation (not recorded which). The chain carries TRBV27 and TRBJ2-1; the match to TRBD2 covers 10 bases. For the CDR3, the DNA is TGTGCCACAGCGGACAGGCTCGTACTACTAGCGGGGAGAAACTACAATGAGCAGTTCTTC. It is translated as CATADRLVLLAGRNYNEQFF.